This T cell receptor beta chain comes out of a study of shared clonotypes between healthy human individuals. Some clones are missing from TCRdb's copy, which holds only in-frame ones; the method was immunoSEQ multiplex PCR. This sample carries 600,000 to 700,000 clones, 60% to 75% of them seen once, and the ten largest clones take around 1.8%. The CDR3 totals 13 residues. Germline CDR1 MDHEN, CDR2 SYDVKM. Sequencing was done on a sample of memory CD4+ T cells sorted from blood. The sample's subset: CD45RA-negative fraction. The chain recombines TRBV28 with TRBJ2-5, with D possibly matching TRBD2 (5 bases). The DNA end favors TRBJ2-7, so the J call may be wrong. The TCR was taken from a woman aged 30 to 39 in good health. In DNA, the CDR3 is TGTGCCAGCAAACGTGACTACTCCTACGAGCAGTACTTC. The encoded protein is CASKRDYSYEQYF.